Following are 30 T cell receptor beta chains from one sample sequenced in a study of T-cell memory formation after mild COVID-19. Using its own MiXCR run on the 5' RACE reads, TCRdb lists one record per CDR3 protein. The sample lists about 320,000 distinct CDR3 sequences, roughly an eighth occurring once. The material sequenced was PBMCs or a T cell subset sorted from them (not recorded which). The source is a man aged 18 to 30 who had mild COVID-19 (a few samples of this study predate the infection). Cell type and time point are not known.

The chain combines TRBV4-3 with TRBJ2-4; no clear D gene. The length of the CDR3 is 16 residues. V lost 0 bases, J lost 2 bases, and 11 bases lay in between. The V gene's germline CDR1 is LGHNA and CDR2 YSLEER. The CDR3 sequence is CASSQDRAVPKNIQYF. CDR3 coding DNA: TGCGCCAGCAGCCAAGATCGGGCCGTACCCAAAAACATTCAGTACTTC.

This clonotype was seen repeatedly, ten times or more. The gene calls are TRBV7-2 and TRBJ2-3; 9 nucleotides agree with TRBD2. Trimming at V came to 4 bases and at J to 3 bases, leaving 2 bases not matched to a gene. Germline values: CDR1 SGHTA, CDR2 FQGNSA. There are 14 residues in the CDR3. The CDR3 region has the DNA TGTGCCAGCAGCTCTGGACTAGCGACAGATACGCAGTATTTT. This codes for CASSSGLATDTQYF.

This clonotype was counted ten times or more. The CDR3 loop is CASSLAGATNTEAFF. In DNA, the CDR3 is TGTGCCAGCAGCTTAGCGGGGGCTACAAACACTGAAGCTTTCTTT. The chain combines TRBV7-2 with TRBJ1-1; maybe TRBD1 (6 bases). The length of the CDR3 is 15 residues. V shed 0 bases and J shed 2 bases, with 10 bases lying between them. Germline V gene lookup returns CDR1 SGHTA and CDR2 FQGNSA.

The chain recombines TRBV20-1 with TRBJ2-7; weak D call: TRBD1 (6 bases). V was trimmed by 1 base and J by 6 bases, leaving 34 bases between them. CDR1 and CDR2 from the germline V gene are DFQATT and SNEGSKA (reference sequence). There are 20 residues in the CDR3. The CDR3 DNA reads TGCAGTGCTAGAGCCTACGAACAGGGTGGGATTGGGAGTGTGTTAAGCGAGCAGTACGTC. It translates to CSARAYEQGGIGSVLSEQYV.

V and J are TRBV2 and TRBJ2-4, with D possibly TRBD1 on 6 matching bases. The CDR3 has 13 residues. Germline V gives CDR1 SNHLY, CDR2 FYNNEI. V lost 6 bases and J lost 5, with 11 bases in between. The CDR3 sequence: CASRQGIQNIQYF. CDR3 in DNA: TGTGCCAGCAGGCAGGGGATCCAAAACATTCAGTACTTC. Filled out from reference TRBV2 and TRBJ2-4, the complete variable domain reads EPEVTQTPSHQVTQMGQEVILRCVPISNHLYFYWYRQILGQKVEFLVSFYNNEISEKSEIFDDQFSVERPDGSNFTLKIRSTKLEDSAMYFCASRQGIQNIQYFGAGTRLSVL.

This clonotype came up a few times. CDR3 sequence reads: CASSLSKWDTEAFF. The CDR3 DNA reads TGTGCCAGCTCACTATCCAAATGGGACACTGAAGCTTTCTTT. The V and J genes are TRBV18 and TRBJ1-1; D call uncertain. CDR1 and CDR2 from the germline V gene are KGHSH and LQKENI. The V end was cut by 4 bases, the J end by 3 bases, with 12 bases between. This CDR3 region has 14 residues.

The chain recombines TRBV7-3 with TRBJ2-2; 7 bases align to TRBD1. The CDR3 runs to 16 residues. J lost 5 bases, V lost 5 bases, and 11 bases had no gene match. Germline-derived CDR1 and CDR2 are SGHTA and FQGTGA. For the CDR3, the DNA is TGTGCCAGCAGCCTCTCGGGAAGGGGGCGTACCGGGGAGCTGTTTTTT. Translation: CASSLSGRGRTGELFF.

The gene calls are TRBV9 and TRBJ2-3; 15 bases align to TRBD2. The V segment lost 3 bases and the J segment 4 bases; nucleotides outside the gene matches: 3. CDR1 is SGDLS, CDR2 YYNGEE, per germline. The CDR3 length is 16 residues. The CDR3 loop is CASSGTSGGAPDTQYF. Written as DNA, the CDR3 is TGTGCCAGCAGCGGGACTAGCGGGGGGGCCCCAGATACGCAGTATTTT. The variable domain in full, completed from reference TRBV9 and TRBJ2-3, reads DSGVTQTPKHLITATGQRVTLRCSPRSGDLSVYWYQQSLDQGLQFLIQYYNGEERAKGNILERFSAQQFPDLHSELNLSSLELGDSALYFCASSGTSGGAPDTQYFGPGTRLTVL.

This clonotype has just a few counts. The V call is TRBV12-3 or TRBV12-4, the J call TRBJ1-1; D not resolved. The CDR3 runs 11 residues. V lost 5 bases and J 5 bases, leaving 6 bases between the germline ends. CDR3 sequence: CASSSRTEAFF. CDR3 coding DNA: TGTGCCAGCAGTAGCCGGACTGAAGCTTTCTTT.

This clonotype was counted between two and nine times. This sequence joins TRBV5-1 and TRBJ1-5; D may be TRBD1 (5 bases). The CDR3 runs 14 residues. The V and J ends lost 0 bases and 9 bases respectively, with 13 bases between them. CDR1 and CDR2 (germline): SGHRS, YFSETQ. The CDR3 is CASSLGEGPTPQHF. CDR3 coding DNA: TGCGCCAGCAGCTTGGGTGAGGGGCCCACGCCCCAGCATTTT.

This clonotype came up a few times. This chain links TRBV29-1 with TRBJ2-5, with 12 bases matching TRBD2. In germline, CDR1 is SQVTM, CDR2 ANQGSEA. This CDR3 is built from 14 residues. J gave up 5 bases and V 6 bases, and 7 bases lay outside the gene matches. The DNA of the CDR3 is TGCAGCGTCGTAACTAGCGGGGGGCGGGAGACCCAGTACTTC. Protein product: CSVVTSGGRETQYF.

This clonotype showed up just a few times. V is TRBV4-3 and J is TRBJ1-1, with 9 nucleotides matching TRBD1. J lost 4 bases, V lost 1 base, and 10 bases had no gene match. The CDR3 totals 17 residues. Germline CDR1 is LGHNA and CDR2 is YSLEER. The CDR3 DNA reads as TGCGCCAGCAGCCAAGGGACAGGGGCTACGGTGGGCACTGAAGCTTTCTTT. This encodes CASSQGTGATVGTEAFF.

There are a few counts of this clonotype. V usage is TRBV6-5 and J usage is TRBJ2-2; no clear D gene. The CDR3 runs 16 residues. Trimming removed 6 bases from V and 3 bases from J, with 17 bases in between. The germline CDR1 and CDR2 sequences are MNHEY and SVGAGI. The CDR3 bases are TGTGCCAGCAGCCCAGAACTACTCCCCCACACCGGGGAGCTGTTTTTT. Translated: CASSPELLPHTGELFF.

This sequence joins TRBV24-1 and TRBJ2-2; D is perhaps TRBD1 (5 bases). Trimming left V 5 bases short and J 3 bases short, with 6 bases between. The CDR3 has 13 residues. CDR1 and CDR2 from the germline V gene are KGHDR and SFDVKD. CDR3 nucleotide sequence: TGTGCCACCAGTGCCAGGGACACCGGGGAGCTGTTTTTT. Its protein is CATSARDTGELFF.

This clonotype has only a few counts. The chain uses TRBV28 and TRBJ2-7, with 11 bases identical to TRBD1. The CDR3 length is 14 residues. Looked up from germline, CDR1 is MDHEN and CDR2 is SYDVKM. Trimming took 7 bases from V and 7 from J; bases not matched to a gene: 9. The CDR3 nucleotides are TGTGCCAGCACCAGTGGACAGGGGGCGGGAGAGCAGTACGTC. Residues: CASTSGQGAGEQYV.

The chain links TRBV7-9 to TRBJ2-2, with D perhaps assigned TRBD1 or TRBD2 (5 bases each). Germline values: CDR1 SEHNR, CDR2 FQNEAQ (reference sequence). The V end was cut by 5 bases, the J end by 1 base, with 11 bases between. The CDR3 length is 15 residues. CDR3: CASSPGRLNTGELFF. CDR3 bases: TGTGCCAGCAGCCCGGGACGGTTGAACACCGGGGAGCTGTTTTTT.

The chain combines TRBV9 with TRBJ2-7, with unresolved D. Trimming removed 1 base at V and 3 bases at J, with 17 bases between. The germline V gene encodes CDR1 SGDLS and CDR2 YYNGEE. The CDR3 extends over 16 amino acids. The CDR3 DNA reads as TGTGCCAGCAGCGTAAAGGTCCGCGCGGATAACTACGAGCAGTACGTC. Translating it yields CASSVKVRADNYEQYV.

The chain recombines TRBV4-3 with TRBJ1-6; D unclear. Germline assignment: CDR1 LGHNA and CDR2 YSLEER. The CDR3 has 15 amino acids. Trimming took 2 bases from V and 7 from J, leaving 12 bases between them. CDR3 amino acids: CASSQFKITNSPLHF. The CDR3 region has the DNA TGCGCCAGCAGCCAATTTAAGATTACCAATTCACCCCTCCACTTT.

The table lists this clonotype with a few counts. The chain employs TRBV7-9 and TRBJ2-3, with 7 bases lining up with TRBD2. With V trimmed by 8 bases and J by 2 bases, 7 bases remained unmatched. The CDR3 loop spans 14 amino acids. Per the germline V gene, CDR1 is SEHNR and CDR2 is FQNEAQ (reference sequence). DNA for the CDR3: TGTGCCAGCTCGAAGAGCGGGGTCACAGATACGCAGTATTTT. This codes for CASSKSGVTDTQYF.

This chain links TRBV5-1 with TRBJ2-7; 10 nucleotides align to TRBD1. The CDR3 is 15 amino acids. The V and J ends lost 0 bases and 10 bases, in that order; junction bases with no gene match: 10. Per germline, CDR1 SGHRS and CDR2 YFSETQ. CDR3 residues: CASSLEAPGQGYQYF. The CDR3 DNA reads as TGCGCCAGCAGCTTGGAAGCCCCGGGACAGGGGTATCAGTACTTC.

The chain has TRBV4-1 and TRBJ2-3, with TRBD2 matching over 8 bases. Germline values: CDR1 MGHRA, CDR2 YSYEKL. J gave up 4 bases and V 3 bases, and 3 bases lay outside the gene matches. The CDR3 length is 14 residues. Here the CDR3 DNA reads TGCGCCAGCAGCCACCCGGGACTAGCAGATACGCAGTATTTT. It yields the protein CASSHPGLADTQYF.

The gene calls are TRBV7-2 and TRBJ1-5, with 9 bases fitting TRBD1. The V and J ends lost 4 bases and 6 bases, in that order; junction bases with no gene match: 4. CDR3 size: 14 residues. Per the germline V gene, CDR1 is SGHTA and CDR2 is FQGNSA. This CDR3 is CASSSRQGGQPQHF. CDR3 sequence (DNA): TGTGCCAGCAGCTCCCGACAGGGGGGTCAGCCCCAGCATTTT.

V and J are TRBV7-2 and TRBJ2-3; TRBD2 matches at 8 bases. Losses at the gene ends were 5 bases for V and 6 bases for J; bases not matched to a gene: 7. The germline V gene has CDR1 SGHTA and CDR2 FQGNSA. The CDR3 contains 14 residues. DNA of the CDR3: TGTGCCAGCAGCCCGGGGGGGGGTTGGGATACGCAGTATTTT. It encodes CASSPGGGWDTQYF.

This clonotype was seen more than once but under ten times. The rearrangement uses TRBV7-9 and TRBJ1-5; D ambiguous. V dropped 5 bases and J dropped 5 bases, with 10 bases sitting between them. Looked up from germline, CDR1 is SEHNR and CDR2 is FQNEAQ (reference sequence). The CDR3 is 13 amino acids. The CDR3 sequence: CASSVDRYQPQHF. DNA for the CDR3: TGTGCCAGCAGCGTGGACCGATATCAGCCCCAGCATTTT. Based on the CDR3 plus reference TRBV7-9 and TRBJ1-5, the full variable domain is DTGVSQNPRHKITKRGQNVTFRCDPISEHNRLYWYRQTLGQGPEFLTYFQNEAQLEKSRLLSDRFSAERPKGSFSTLEIQRTEQGDSAMYLCASSVDRYQPQHFGDGTRLSIL.

This clonotype was seen only a few times. This chain connects TRBV4-3 to TRBJ1-2, with D perhaps matching TRBD1 (5 bases). V lost 0 bases, J lost 4 bases, and 9 bases lay in between. Germline-derived CDR1 and CDR2 are LGHNA and YSLEER. The CDR3 consists of 14 residues. CDR3 DNA sequence: TGCGCCAGCAGCCAAGAAAGGGGAGGCTATGGCTACACCTTC. Translating it yields CASSQERGGYGYTF.

The chain is built from TRBV27 and TRBJ1-3; tentative D call: TRBD1 (5 bases). CDR1 and CDR2 (germline): MNHEY, SMNVEV (reference sequence). This CDR3 contains 15 residues. Trimming took 6 bases from V and 9 from J, leaving 21 bases between them. Here the CDR3 reads CASSSLGAQRGTIYF. In DNA form, the CDR3 reads TGTGCCAGCAGCTCCCTCGGGGCACAGAGGGGCACCATATATTTT.

The rearrangement joins TRBV19 to TRBJ2-5; perhaps TRBD1 as D (5 bases). V dropped 6 bases and J dropped 2 bases, with 10 bases sitting between them. The CDR3 length is 13 residues. Germline V CDR1 and CDR2: LNHDA, SQIVND (reference sequence). CDR3 region: CASSNRLQETQYF. The CDR3 DNA reads as TGTGCCAGTAGCAACAGGTTACAAGAGACCCAGTACTTC.

This clonotype was found many times. This chain connects TRBV20-1 to TRBJ2-2; 14 nucleotides agree with TRBD2. This CDR3 has 15 residues. V lost 6 bases, J lost 7 bases, and 7 bases stayed unmatched. The V gene's germline CDR1 is DFQATT and CDR2 SNEGSKA (reference sequence). The CDR3 DNA follows: TGCAGTGCACGGGGACTAGCGGGGGTAGGCGGGGAGCTGTTTTTT. Translation: CSARGLAGVGGELFF.

This clonotype was seen many times. J is TRBJ1-1 and V is TRBV7-6, with 7 bases that match TRBD1. Germline lookup yields CDR1 SGHVS and CDR2 FNYEAQ. This CDR3 has 13 amino acids. Trimming at V came to 3 bases and at J to 4 bases, leaving 2 bases not matched to a gene. The CDR3 loop reads CASSLGQPTEAFF. As DNA, the CDR3 is TGTGCCAGCAGCTTGGGACAGCCCACTGAAGCTTTCTTT.

This clonotype was observed a handful of times. V gene TRBV12-3 or TRBV12-4 combines with J gene TRBJ1-3; D may be TRBD1 (6 bases). Trimming stripped 7 bases from V and 1 base from J, with 17 bases between. CDR3 length equals 16 residues. As DNA, the CDR3 is TGTGCCAGCAACCACAGGGACCCAGGTTCTGGAAACACCATATATTTT. Translated, it gives CASNHRDPGSGNTIYF.